This TCR beta chain appears in the sequencing data of a study of blood T cell repertoires in COVID-19. The assay was immunoSEQ multiplex PCR, and TCRdb's table has in-frame clones only and misses some. The sample lists more than 150,000 clones; roughly 80% were seen once. This clone has just a few counts. This receptor was obtained from a woman aged 25-40 years with acute or convalescent COVID-19. Sequenced input: peripheral blood.

CDR3 region: CASSRERDRGSTEAFF. The CDR3 DNA reads TGTGCCAGCAGTCGAGAAAGGGACAGAGGATCCACTGAAGCTTTCTTT. The chain has TRBV6-2 or TRBV6-3 and TRBJ1-1; TRBD1 matches at 7 bases. With 5 bases clipped from V and 4 bases from J, the junction kept 13 bases outside the gene matches. The germline V gene encodes CDR1 MNHEY and CDR2 SVGEGT. The CDR3 sequence is 16 residues long.